A selection of T cell receptor beta chains follows, all from one sample in a study of early T cells in non-severe SARS-CoV-2 infection. MiXCR was run by TCRdb on the 5' RACE reads, yielding one entry per CDR3 protein. The table includes 55,000 to 75,000 distinct CDR3 sequences, approximately 6% detected once. The sequencing used whole blood, collected at baseline. Source of these receptors: an adult who was a healthcare worker with PCR-confirmed SARS-CoV-2 infection or an uninfected control (not recorded which). Each CDR3 is given with its conserved first and last residue. D genes are given only for firm matches. The size field is filled for only some rows; it gives once, few, many or a size class.

d_call	v_call	j_call	clone_size	cdr3_nt	cdr3_aa
-	TRBV20-1	TRBJ2-1	many	TGCAGTGCCGACCACGTAGCGGAGCAGTTCTTC	CSADHVAEQFF
-	TRBV7-6	TRBJ2-2	many	TGTGCCAGCACAGGGTCGAACACCGGGGAGCTGTTTTTT	CASTGSNTGELFF
-	TRBV7-6	TRBJ2-2	many	TGTGCCAGCAGCCTACTCCCCGGGGAGCTGTTTTTT	CASSLLPGELFF
-	TRBV5-1	TRBJ2-7	many	TGCGCCAGCAGCTCAAGCGGACGCTACGAGCAGTACTTC	CASSSSGRYEQYF
-	TRBV11-2	TRBJ2-3	many	TGTGCCAGCACCCCAAGGGGCGGAATTCGCACAGATACGCAGTATTTT	CASTPRGGIRTDTQYF
-	TRBV2	TRBJ2-2	few	TGTGCCAGCTGCTTAAGAGGGGCGGACACCGGGGAGCTGTTTTTT	CASCLRGADTGELFF
TRBD2	TRBV2	TRBJ2-1	many	TGTGCCAGCAGTGTTGCGGGAGGGCCTTATGAGCAGTTCTTC	CASSVAGGPYEQFF
-	TRBV12-3/TRBV12-4	TRBJ2-7	many	TGTGCCAGCAGTACCGACACGCCTGAGCAGTACTTC	CASSTDTPEQYF
-	TRBV20-1	TRBJ2-7	-	TGCAGTGCTAGACGGGACACTCCCTACGAGCAGTACTTC	CSARRDTPYEQYF
TRBD1	TRBV27	TRBJ1-2	few	TGTGCCAGCAGTTTGGAGGACAGGGGATCTGGCTACACCTTC	CASSLEDRGSGYTF
TRBD1	TRBV20-1	TRBJ1-5	many	TGCAGTGCGCCGGGACAGGGAAATCCAAATAGCAATCAGCCCCAGCATTTT	CSAPGQGNPNSNQPQHF
-	TRBV4-2	TRBJ2-7	many	TGTGCCAGCAGCCAAGATTCCTACGAGCAGTACTTC	CASSQDSYEQYF
TRBD2	TRBV6-2/TRBV6-3	TRBJ2-2	many	TGTGCCAGCAGTTTAACTAGCGGGAGAGAAGACACCGGGGAGCTGTTTTTT	CASSLTSGREDTGELFF
-	TRBV6-1	TRBJ2-1	many	TGTGCCAGCAGTGAAGCTACCCAATGGGAGCAGTTCTTC	CASSEATQWEQFF
-	TRBV5-1	TRBJ2-7	many	TGCGCCAGCAGCCGGGACTCCGCCAACTACGAGCAGTACTTC	CASSRDSANYEQYF
-	TRBV7-9	TRBJ1-5	-	TGTGCCAGCGTGTCAACCGCAACCATCAATCAGCCCCAGCATTTT	CASVSTATINQPQHF
TRBD2	TRBV5-1	TRBJ2-7	many	TGCGCCAGCGGGCCGGGGGGAGTAATCCACGAGCAGTACTTC	CASGPGGVIHEQYF
-	TRBV7-3	TRBJ2-3	many	TGTGCCAGCAGCTTCTCGGGATCGAGGGAAGATACGCAGTATTTT	CASSFSGSREDTQYF
TRBD1	TRBV10-3	TRBJ2-3	many	TGTGCCATCAGTGGGACAGGTAACACAGATACGCAGTATTTT	CAISGTGNTDTQYF
-	TRBV6-5	TRBJ2-1	many	TGTGCCAGCAGGCGAGGACTGTACAATGAGCAGTTCTTC	CASRRGLYNEQFF
-	TRBV29-1	TRBJ1-4	many	TGCAGCGTTGTGGAAGGTGAAAAACTGTTTTTT	CSVVEGEKLFF
-	TRBV9	TRBJ2-1	many	TGTGCCAGCAGCGTACTGGAGGGTTCCTACAATGAGCAGTTCTTC	CASSVLEGSYNEQFF
-	TRBV4-2	TRBJ2-1	few	TGTGCCAGCTCCGAGACTAGGGGAGGAGAGCAGTTCTTC	CASSETRGGEQFF
TRBD1	TRBV19	TRBJ1-4	-	TGTGCCAGTAGTCCGGGACAGCTTTATGAAAAACTGTTTTTT	CASSPGQLYEKLFF
-	TRBV20-1	TRBJ1-4	few	TGCAGTGCTAGAGCGCCAGGACTATATGAAAAACTGTTTTTT	CSARAPGLYEKLFF
-	TRBV6-5	TRBJ2-7	medium-sized	TGTGCCAGCAGTTACTCCGCGAGGGCCGAGCAGTACTTC	CASSYSARAEQYF
TRBD2	TRBV6-1	TRBJ2-4	few	TGTGCCAGCAGTGAAGCGGGAGGGTATGGAAACATTCAGTACTTC	CASSEAGGYGNIQYF
-	TRBV4-1	TRBJ2-7	many	TGCGCCAGCAGCCAACAGGAGGGGCCCTACGAGCAGTACTTC	CASSQQEGPYEQYF
-	TRBV28	TRBJ1-2	many	TGTGCCAGCAGTTTACAAGCTAACTATGGCTACACCTTC	CASSLQANYGYTF
TRBD2	TRBV18	TRBJ2-2	few	TGTGCCAGCTCGTCGCTAGCGGGAGGCAGAAGATACACCGGGGAGCTGTTTTTT	CASSSLAGGRRYTGELFF
-	TRBV7-2	TRBJ1-2	many	TGTGCCAGCAGTCCCCTCGCCGCGCAGGTGGGCTACACCTTC	CASSPLAAQVGYTF
-	TRBV7-2	TRBJ1-1	many	TGTGCCAGCAGCTTCAGAACAGGGAAAGCTTTCTTT	CASSFRTGKAFF
-	TRBV5-4	TRBJ2-5	many	TGTGCCAGCAGCTTTGACACGGAGACCCAGTACTTC	CASSFDTETQYF
-	TRBV12-3/TRBV12-4	TRBJ2-7	-	TGTGCCAGCAGTCCCGCTAAGGAGCAGTACTTC	CASSPAKEQYF
TRBD1	TRBV9	TRBJ1-1	many	TGTGCCAGCAGTGCTTCGGGACAGCCTAACACTGAAGCTTTCTTT	CASSASGQPNTEAFF
TRBD2	TRBV11-1	TRBJ2-3	many	TGTGCCAGCAGCTTAAATGGGAGGGCCAATACGCAGTATTTT	CASSLNGRANTQYF
-	TRBV9	TRBJ2-1	many	TGTGCCAGCAGCGTAGATCCGGGGAGCTCCTACAATGAGCAGTTCTTC	CASSVDPGSSYNEQFF
TRBD2	TRBV20-1	TRBJ2-7	few	TGCAGTGCTAGACAGGGACTAGCGGAGTCCTTC	CSARQGLAESF
-	TRBV20-1	TRBJ2-1	many	TGCAGTGCTAGAGCCGGGCCCCCTCTCAAAGAGCAGTTCTTC	CSARAGPPLKEQFF
-	TRBV20-1	TRBJ2-7	many	TGCAGTGCTAGAGTTCAACCGGGACCCCTTCCCCCCCTCTACGAGCAGTACTTC	CSARVQPGPLPPLYEQYF
-	TRBV6-1	TRBJ1-5	-	TGTGCCAGCAGCTCTAGCCACGCGAGCAATCAGCCCCAGCATTTT	CASSSSHASNQPQHF
TRBD2	TRBV5-4	TRBJ2-7	many	TGTGCCAGCAGCTTTCCCCCCGGGACTAGCGGGAAGGGCTCCTACGAGCAGTACTTC	CASSFPPGTSGKGSYEQYF
-	TRBV29-1	TRBJ2-5	many	TGCAGCGAGCTGGGACTCGCGTACCAAGAGACCCAGTACTTC	CSELGLAYQETQYF